This T cell receptor beta chain is from a study of post-analysis software for immune sequencing data. The wider study: Disease trajectories encompassed relapsing-remitting, secondary progressive and progressive-relapsing multiple sclerosis.

Unique molecular identifiers were carried by the TCR beta cDNA libraries. The T cell input of about 0.85 to 10 million gave approximately 460,000 cDNA molecules. MiXCR was run by TCRdb on the PCR reads, yielding one entry per CDR3 protein. The sample consists of 450,000 to 650,000 distinct CDR3 sequences, roughly 46% of them appearing once. This clonotype turned up a few times. The antigen is undetermined. Study-level points and caveats: TRBV segments more frequent in patients than in controls numbered roughly 5 and included TRBV5-6, TRBV5-1 and TRBV20-1. With F measure, samples from one preparation batch clustered together strongly. Multiple sclerosis was associated with a significant reduction in normalized Chao1 diversity relative to controls.

Germline values: CDR1 DFQATT, CDR2 SNEGSKA (reference sequence). V was cut by 6 bases and J by 7 bases, with 12 bases left in between. The CDR3 loop spans 11 amino acids. Material for sequencing was blood. This clonotype originated in a girl under 18 with multiple sclerosis. The chain is built from TRBV20-1 and TRBJ1-1; no clear D gene. The CDR3 here is CSALGRFEAFF. CDR3 coding DNA: TGCAGTGCCCTAGGACGGTTTGAAGCTTTCTTT.